Sequencing of this T cell receptor (beta chain) was carried out in a study of shared clonotypes between healthy human individuals. Germline values: CDR1 SGHRS, CDR2 YFSETQ. The ends were cut back, 7 bases at V and 0 bases at J, with 14 bases in the middle. This CDR3 is 15 amino acids long. Profiling relied on immunoSEQ multiplex PCR, and the TCRdb table lists in-frame clones only, not all of them. The sample carries over a million clones, around 76% recorded once. This sequence originates from a man younger than 30 in good health. This chain connects TRBV5-1 to TRBJ1-3, with D possibly being TRBD1 (5 bases). Sequenced material: memory CD4+ T cells sorted from blood. Regarding subset: CD45RA-negative fraction. CDR3 in amino acids: CASRETEYSGNTIYF. DNA for the CDR3: TGCGCCAGCCGCGAGACAGAGTACTCTGGAAACACCATATATTTT.